The clone carrying this TCR beta chain was recorded many times. Antigen unknown. The sample originates from a study of OX40 agonist ivuxolimab in advanced cancers. Study-wide background: Dose-escalation patients had hepatocellular carcinoma, melanoma, renal cell or head and neck cancer.

Points from the study as a whole: Patients who responded partially at 0.1-3.0 mg/kg showed clonal expansion ranking among the lowest.

TCRdb's table, derived via immunoSEQ multiplex PCR, lists solely in-frame clones and lacks some. Of about 22,000 clones listed, approximately 80% are singletons. This CDR3 region has 17 residues. V gave up 1 base and J gave up 9 bases, with 24 bases separating them. Germline V gene sequence: CDR1 SGHDN, CDR2 FVKESK. This receptor was obtained from an adult with an advanced solid tumor such as melanoma, head and neck, liver or kidney cancer. The rearrangement links TRBV14 to TRBJ1-2, with unresolved D. The sample consisted of CD4+ or CD8+ T cells sorted from blood, taken in a trial of the OX40 agonist ivuxolimab. CDR3 DNA: TGTGCCAGCAGCCAAGGCCCCACCTACTCATCCTATAATAGCTACACCTTC. Translation gives CASSQGPTYSSYNSYTF.